The subject of this entry is one T cell receptor (beta chain). The length of the CDR3 is 13 residues. Germline assignment: CDR1 GTSNPN and CDR2 SVGIG (reference sequence). Trimming left V 3 bases short and J 8 bases short, with 16 bases between. The sample is drawn from a study of blood T cell repertoires in COVID-19. Sequenced by immunoSEQ multiplex PCR; TCRdb stores in-frame clones only, minus some. The repertoire holds roughly 81,000 clones, with around 86% as singletons. This sequence originates from a man between 40 and 49 years old with acute or convalescent COVID-19. This rearrangement joins TRBV30 to TRBJ1-2, with D tentatively TRBD1 (6 bases). Sequencing used peripheral blood. The CDR3 sequence is CAWSVTGTQGYTF. The CDR3 coding sequence is TGTGCCTGGAGCGTTACAGGGACGCAGGGCTACACCTTC.